This T cell receptor (beta chain) was obtained from a study of PD-1 blockade in classical Hodgkin lymphoma. Study results and limitations: Among the patients, those starting nivolumab under 1 year after ASCT were excluded. There was a significant rise in CD4+ TCR diversity by C4D1, with no such rise for CD8+.

Deletions cut 3 bases from V and 5 bases from J, with 7 bases between. This CDR3 is built from 12 residues. Germline lookup yields CDR1 SEHNR and CDR2 FQNEAQ (reference sequence). All the patients suffered relapse after autologous stem cell transplantation, and brentuximab vedotin exposure differed. On this clone: Its antigen is as yet unknown.

Some clones are missing from TCRdb's copy, which holds only in-frame ones; the method was immunoSEQ multiplex PCR. The sample has fewer than 15,000 clones, roughly 86% seen once. The chain is built from TRBV7-9 and TRBJ1-1; weak D call: TRBD1 (5 bases). The clonotype was recovered from a human donor with classical Hodgkin lymphoma. This sample comprised peripheral blood mononuclear cells (PBMCs), obtained at baseline. The DNA for the CDR3 is TGTGCCAGCAGCTTCGGGACTACTGAAGCTTTCTTT. Translated: CASSFGTTEAFF.